The 3 T cell receptor beta chains presented below share a single source sample, sequenced in a study of PD-1 blockade in classical Hodgkin lymphoma. Every patient had relapsed following autologous stem cell transplantation, and cohorts differed in brentuximab vedotin exposure. TCRdb's copy holds only in-frame clones and misses some; the assay was immunoSEQ multiplex PCR. Of roughly 42,000 clones listed, roughly three quarters were seen once; the top ten hold around 24%. The sample in question was peripheral blood mononuclear cells (PBMCs), obtained at baseline. All receptors come from a human donor with classical Hodgkin lymphoma.

This clone is judged medium-sized. Other DNA sequences in the same sample also yield this CDR3. The rearrangement joins TRBV28 to TRBJ1-2; D gene uncertain. The V end was cut by 6 bases, the J end by 7 bases, with 18 bases between. The germline CDR1 and CDR2 sequences are MDHEN and SYDVKM. The CDR3 has 14 residues. This CDR3 is CASSPLGGLFGYTF. The DNA of the CDR3 is TGTGCCAGCAGCCCCTTAGGAGGGTTATTTGGCTACACCTTC.

This clone showed up just once. The chain has TRBV2 and TRBJ2-3, with no clear D. CDR1 is SNHLY, CDR2 FYNNEI, per germline. The CDR3 covers 13 residues. V lost 7 bases, J lost 0 bases, and 8 bases lay in between. CDR3 coding DNA: TGTGCCAGCAATTGGGCTAGCACAGATACGCAGTATTTT. Translation: CASNWASTDTQYF.

This clone has only one observation. V gene TRBV7-3 combines with J gene TRBJ2-5; 9 nucleotides align to TRBD1. Per the germline V gene, CDR1 is SGHTA and CDR2 is FQGTGA. The CDR3 has 15 amino acids. V was clipped by 5 bases and J by 4 bases; unmatched bases: 8. DNA of the CDR3: TGTGCCAGCAGCACTACCGGGACAGGGATAGAGACCCAGTACTTC. Translating it yields CASSTTGTGIETQYF.